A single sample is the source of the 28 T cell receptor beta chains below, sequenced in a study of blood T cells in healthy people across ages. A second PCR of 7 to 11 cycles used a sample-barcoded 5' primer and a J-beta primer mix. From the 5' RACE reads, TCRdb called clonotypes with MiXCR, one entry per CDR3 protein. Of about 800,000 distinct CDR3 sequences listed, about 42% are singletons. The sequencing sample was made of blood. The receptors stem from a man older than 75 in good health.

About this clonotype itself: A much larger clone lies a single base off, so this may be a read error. The CDR3 loop reads CASSEASGSSYKEQFF. CDR3 bases: TGCGCCAGCAGCGAGGCTAGCGGGAGCTCCTACAAGGAGCAGTTCTTC. The V and J genes are TRBV5-1 and TRBJ2-1; 10 bases agree with TRBD2. The CDR3 extends over 16 amino acids. The germline gives CDR1 SGHRS, CDR2 YFSETQ.

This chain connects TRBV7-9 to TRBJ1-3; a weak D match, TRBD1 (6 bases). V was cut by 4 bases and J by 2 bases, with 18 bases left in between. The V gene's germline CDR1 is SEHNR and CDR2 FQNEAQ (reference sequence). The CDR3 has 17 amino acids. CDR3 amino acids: CASSSGVGAGPGNTIYF. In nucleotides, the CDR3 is TGTGCCAGCAGCTCAGGGGTGGGAGCCGGACCTGGAAACACCATATATTTT.

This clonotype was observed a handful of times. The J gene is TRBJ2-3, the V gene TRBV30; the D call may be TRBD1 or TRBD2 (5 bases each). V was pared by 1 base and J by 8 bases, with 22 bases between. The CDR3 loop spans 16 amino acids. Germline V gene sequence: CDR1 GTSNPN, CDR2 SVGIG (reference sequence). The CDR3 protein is CAWSEVSGNVGGTQYF. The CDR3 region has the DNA TGTGCCTGGAGTGAAGTGTCAGGGAATGTTGGGGGTACGCAGTATTTT. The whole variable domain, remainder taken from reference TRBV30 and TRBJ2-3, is SQTIHQWPATLVQPVGSPLSLECTVEGTSNPNLYWYRQAAGRGLQLLFYSVGIGQISSEVPQNLSASRPQDRQFILSSKKLLLSDSGFYLCAWSEVSGNVGGTQYFGPGTRLTVL.

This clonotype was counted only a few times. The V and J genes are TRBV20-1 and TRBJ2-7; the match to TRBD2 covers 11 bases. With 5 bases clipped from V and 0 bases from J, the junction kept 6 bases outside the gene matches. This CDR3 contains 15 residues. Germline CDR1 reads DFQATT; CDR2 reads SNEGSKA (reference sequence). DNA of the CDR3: TGCAGTGCTGACCCCGGACTAGCGGGCTCCTACGAGCAGTACTTC. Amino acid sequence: CSADPGLAGSYEQYF.

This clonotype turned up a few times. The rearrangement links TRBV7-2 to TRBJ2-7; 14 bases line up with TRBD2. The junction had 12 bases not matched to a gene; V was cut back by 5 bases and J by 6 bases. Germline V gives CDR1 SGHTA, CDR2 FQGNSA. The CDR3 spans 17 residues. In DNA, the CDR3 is TGTGCCAGCAGCCCACCCACCGGGACTAGCGGGAGAAGCGAGCAGTACTTC. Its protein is CASSPPTGTSGRSEQYF.

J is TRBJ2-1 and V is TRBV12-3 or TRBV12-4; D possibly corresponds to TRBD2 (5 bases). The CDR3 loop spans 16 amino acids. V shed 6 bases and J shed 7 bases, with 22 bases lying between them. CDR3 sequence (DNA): TGTGCCAGCAGCCCTCCCGTAGCGTCCCCGGGGAATGAGCAGTTCTTC. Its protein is CASSPPVASPGNEQFF.

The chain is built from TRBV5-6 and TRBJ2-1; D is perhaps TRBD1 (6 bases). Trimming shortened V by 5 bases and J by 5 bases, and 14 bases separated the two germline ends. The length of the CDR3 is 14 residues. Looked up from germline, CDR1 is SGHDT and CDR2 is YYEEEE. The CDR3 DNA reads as TGTGCCAGCAGGCTGCAGGGGCTAGACAATGAGCAGTTCTTC. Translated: CASRLQGLDNEQFF. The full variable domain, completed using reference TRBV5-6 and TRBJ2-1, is DAGVTQSPTHLIKTRGQQVTLRCSPKSGHDTVSWYQQALGQGPQFIFQYYEEEERQRGNFPDRFSGHQFPNYSSELNVNALLLGDSALYLCASRLQGLDNEQFFGPGTRLTVL.

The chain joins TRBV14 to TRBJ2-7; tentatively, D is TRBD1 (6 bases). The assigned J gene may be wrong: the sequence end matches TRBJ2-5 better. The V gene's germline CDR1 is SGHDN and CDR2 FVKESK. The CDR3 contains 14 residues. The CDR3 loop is CASSQLDTGETQYF. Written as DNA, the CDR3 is TGTGCCAGCAGCCAATTGGACACAGGGGAGACCCAGTACTTC.

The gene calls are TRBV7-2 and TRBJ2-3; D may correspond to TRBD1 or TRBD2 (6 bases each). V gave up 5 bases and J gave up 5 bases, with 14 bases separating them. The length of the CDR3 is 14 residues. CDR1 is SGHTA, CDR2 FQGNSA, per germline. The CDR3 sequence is CASSPLGGGDTQYF. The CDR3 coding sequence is TGTGCCAGCAGCCCACTAGGGGGAGGAGATACGCAGTATTTT.

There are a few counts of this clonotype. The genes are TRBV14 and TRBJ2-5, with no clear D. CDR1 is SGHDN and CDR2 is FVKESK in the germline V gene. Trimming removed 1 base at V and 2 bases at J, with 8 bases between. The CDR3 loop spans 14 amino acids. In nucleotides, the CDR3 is TGTGCCAGCAGCCAAGGTCCTAATCAAGAGACCCAGTACTTC. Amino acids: CASSQGPNQETQYF.

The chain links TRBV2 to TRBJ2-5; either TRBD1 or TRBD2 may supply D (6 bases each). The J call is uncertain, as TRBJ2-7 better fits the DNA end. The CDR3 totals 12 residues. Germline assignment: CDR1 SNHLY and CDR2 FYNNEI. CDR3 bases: TGTGCCAGCAGTCCAGGGGAGGCCGAGCAGTACTTC. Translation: CASSPGEAEQYF.

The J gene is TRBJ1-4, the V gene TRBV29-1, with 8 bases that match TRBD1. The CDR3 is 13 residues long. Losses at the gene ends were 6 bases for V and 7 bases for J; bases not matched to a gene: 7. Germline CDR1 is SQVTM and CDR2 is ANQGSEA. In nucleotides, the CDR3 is TGCAGCGTAGACGTTGGACAGGGTGAAAAACTGTTTTTT. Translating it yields CSVDVGQGEKLFF.

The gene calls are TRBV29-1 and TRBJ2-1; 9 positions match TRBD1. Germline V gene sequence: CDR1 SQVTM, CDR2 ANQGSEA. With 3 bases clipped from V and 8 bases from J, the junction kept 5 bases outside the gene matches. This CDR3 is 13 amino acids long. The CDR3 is CSVEGQGFDEQFF. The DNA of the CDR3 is TGCAGCGTTGAGGGACAGGGATTCGATGAGCAGTTCTTC.

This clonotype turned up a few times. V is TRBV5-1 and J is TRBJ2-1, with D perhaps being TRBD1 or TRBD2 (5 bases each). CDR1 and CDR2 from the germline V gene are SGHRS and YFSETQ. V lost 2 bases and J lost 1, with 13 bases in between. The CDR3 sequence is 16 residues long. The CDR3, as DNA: TGCGCCAGCAGCTTTATTTCGGGGCGATCCTACAATGAGCAGTTCTTC. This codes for CASSFISGRSYNEQFF.

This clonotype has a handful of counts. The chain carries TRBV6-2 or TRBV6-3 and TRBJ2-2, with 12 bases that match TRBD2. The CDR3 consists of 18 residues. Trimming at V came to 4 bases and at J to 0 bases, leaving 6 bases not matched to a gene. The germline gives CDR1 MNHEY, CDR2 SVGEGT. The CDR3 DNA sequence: TGTGCCAGCAGTTCATCCGGGACTAGCGGGCCGAACACCGGGGAGCTGTTTTTT. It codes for CASSSSGTSGPNTGELFF.

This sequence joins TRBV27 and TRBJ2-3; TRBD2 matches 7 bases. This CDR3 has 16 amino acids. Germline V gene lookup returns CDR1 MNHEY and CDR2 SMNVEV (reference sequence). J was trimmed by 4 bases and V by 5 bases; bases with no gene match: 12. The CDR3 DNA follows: TGTGCCAGCAGTCATCGGGGCGGGAGTGGTCCAGATACGCAGTATTTT. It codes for CASSHRGGSGPDTQYF.

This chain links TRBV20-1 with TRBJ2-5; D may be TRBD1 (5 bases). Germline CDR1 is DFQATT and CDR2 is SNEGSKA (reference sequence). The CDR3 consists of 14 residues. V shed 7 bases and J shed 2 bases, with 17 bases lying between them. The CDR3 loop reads CSGCCGREQETQYF. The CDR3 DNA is TGCAGTGGTTGTTGCGGCAGGGAACAAGAGACCCAGTACTTC.

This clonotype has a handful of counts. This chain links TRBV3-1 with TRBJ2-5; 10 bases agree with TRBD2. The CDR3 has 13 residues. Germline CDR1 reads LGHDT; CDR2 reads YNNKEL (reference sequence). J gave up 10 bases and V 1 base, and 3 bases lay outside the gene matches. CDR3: CASSQAASGSQYF. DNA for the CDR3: TGTGCCAGCAGCCAAGCGGCTAGCGGGAGCCAGTACTTC.

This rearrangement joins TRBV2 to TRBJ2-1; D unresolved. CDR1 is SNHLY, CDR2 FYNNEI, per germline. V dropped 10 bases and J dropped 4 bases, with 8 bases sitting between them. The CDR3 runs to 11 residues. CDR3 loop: CANDGYNEQFF. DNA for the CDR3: TGTGCCAACGACGGATACAATGAGCAGTTCTTC. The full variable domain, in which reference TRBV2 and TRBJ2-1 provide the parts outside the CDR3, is EPEVTQTPSHQVTQMGQEVILRCVPISNHLYFYWYRQILGQKVEFLVSFYNNEISEKSEIFDDQFSVERPDGSNFTLKIRSTKLEDSAMYFCANDGYNEQFFGPGTRLTVL.

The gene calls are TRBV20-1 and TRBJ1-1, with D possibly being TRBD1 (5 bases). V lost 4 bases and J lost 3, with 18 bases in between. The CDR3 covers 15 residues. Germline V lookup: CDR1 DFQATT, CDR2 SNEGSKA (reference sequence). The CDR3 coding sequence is TGCAGTGCTAATAAGGCCGGGACGGATTACACTGAAGCTTTCTTT. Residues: CSANKAGTDYTEAFF.

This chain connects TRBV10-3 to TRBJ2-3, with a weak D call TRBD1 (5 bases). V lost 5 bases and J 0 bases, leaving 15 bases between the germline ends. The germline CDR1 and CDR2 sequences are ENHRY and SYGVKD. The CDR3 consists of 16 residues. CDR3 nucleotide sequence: TGTGCCATCAGTATAGACAGATCTGGTAGCACAGATACGCAGTATTTT. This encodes CAISIDRSGSTDTQYF.

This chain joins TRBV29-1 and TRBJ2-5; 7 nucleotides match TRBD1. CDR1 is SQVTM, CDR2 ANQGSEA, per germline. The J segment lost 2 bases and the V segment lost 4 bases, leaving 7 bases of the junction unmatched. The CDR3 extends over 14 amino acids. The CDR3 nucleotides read TGCAGCGTTGGGATCGGGACAGCACAAGAGACCCAGTACTTC. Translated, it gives CSVGIGTAQETQYF.

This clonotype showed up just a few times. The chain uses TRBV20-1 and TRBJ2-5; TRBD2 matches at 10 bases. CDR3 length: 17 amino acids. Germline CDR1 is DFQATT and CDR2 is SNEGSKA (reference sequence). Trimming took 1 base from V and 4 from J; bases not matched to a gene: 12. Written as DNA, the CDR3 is TGCAGTGCTAGAGTTGGGTCAGCGGGGGGGGGCACAGAGACCCAGTACTTC. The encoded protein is CSARVGSAGGGTETQYF.

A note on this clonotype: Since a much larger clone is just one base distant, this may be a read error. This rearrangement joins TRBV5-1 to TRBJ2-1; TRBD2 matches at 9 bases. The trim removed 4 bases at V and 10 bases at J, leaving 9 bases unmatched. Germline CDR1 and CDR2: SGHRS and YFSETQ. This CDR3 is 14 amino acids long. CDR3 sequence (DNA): TGCGCCAGCAGCAAAAGTAGCGGGAGATCAGAGCAGTTCTTC. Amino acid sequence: CASSKSSGRSEQFF.

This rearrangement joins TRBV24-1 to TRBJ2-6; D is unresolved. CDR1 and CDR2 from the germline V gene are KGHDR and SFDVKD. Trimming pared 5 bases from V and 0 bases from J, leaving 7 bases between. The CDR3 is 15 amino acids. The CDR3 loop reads CATSVEVSGANVLTF. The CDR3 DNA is TGTGCCACCAGTGTAGAAGTCTCTGGGGCCAACGTCCTGACTTTC.

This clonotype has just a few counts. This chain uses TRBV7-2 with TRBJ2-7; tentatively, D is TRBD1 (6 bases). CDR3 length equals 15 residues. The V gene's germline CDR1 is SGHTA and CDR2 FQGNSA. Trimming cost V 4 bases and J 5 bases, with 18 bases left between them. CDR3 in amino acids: CASSWSSRGYDEQYF. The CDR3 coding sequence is TGTGCCAGCAGCTGGTCCTCCAGGGGTTACGACGAGCAGTACTTC.

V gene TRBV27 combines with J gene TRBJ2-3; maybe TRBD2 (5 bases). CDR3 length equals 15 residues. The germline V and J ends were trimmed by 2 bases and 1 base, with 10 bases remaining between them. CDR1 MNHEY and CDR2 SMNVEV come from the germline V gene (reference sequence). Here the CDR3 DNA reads TGTGCCAGCAGTTTAAACGGGGTCCGCACAGATACGCAGTATTTT. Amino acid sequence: CASSLNGVRTDTQYF.

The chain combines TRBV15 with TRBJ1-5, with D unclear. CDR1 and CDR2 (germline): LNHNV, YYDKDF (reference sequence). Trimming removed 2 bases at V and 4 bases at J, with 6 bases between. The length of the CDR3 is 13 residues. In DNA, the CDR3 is TGTGCCACCAGCAGACAGTATAATCAGCCCCAGCATTTT. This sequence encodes CATSRQYNQPQHF. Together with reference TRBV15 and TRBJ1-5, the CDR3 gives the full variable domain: DAMVIQNPRYQVTQFGKPVTLSCSQTLNHNVMYWYQQKSSQAPKLLFHYYDKDFNNEADTPDNFQSRRPNTSFCFLDIRSPGLGDTAMYLCATSRQYNQPQHFGDGTRLSIL.